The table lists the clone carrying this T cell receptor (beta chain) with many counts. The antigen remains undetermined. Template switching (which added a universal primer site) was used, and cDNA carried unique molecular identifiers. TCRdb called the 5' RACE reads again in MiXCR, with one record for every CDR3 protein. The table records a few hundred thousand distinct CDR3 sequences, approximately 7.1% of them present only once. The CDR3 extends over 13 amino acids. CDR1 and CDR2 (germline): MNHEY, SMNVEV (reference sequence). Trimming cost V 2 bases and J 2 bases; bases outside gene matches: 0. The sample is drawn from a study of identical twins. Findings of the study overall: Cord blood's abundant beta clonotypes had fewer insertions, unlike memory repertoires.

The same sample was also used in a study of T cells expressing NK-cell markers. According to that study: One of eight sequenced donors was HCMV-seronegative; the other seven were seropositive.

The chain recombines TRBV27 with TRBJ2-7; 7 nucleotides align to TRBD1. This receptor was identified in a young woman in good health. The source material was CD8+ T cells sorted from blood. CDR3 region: CASSLQGAYEQYF. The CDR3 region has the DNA TGTGCCAGCAGTTTACAGGGGGCCTACGAGCAGTACTTC.